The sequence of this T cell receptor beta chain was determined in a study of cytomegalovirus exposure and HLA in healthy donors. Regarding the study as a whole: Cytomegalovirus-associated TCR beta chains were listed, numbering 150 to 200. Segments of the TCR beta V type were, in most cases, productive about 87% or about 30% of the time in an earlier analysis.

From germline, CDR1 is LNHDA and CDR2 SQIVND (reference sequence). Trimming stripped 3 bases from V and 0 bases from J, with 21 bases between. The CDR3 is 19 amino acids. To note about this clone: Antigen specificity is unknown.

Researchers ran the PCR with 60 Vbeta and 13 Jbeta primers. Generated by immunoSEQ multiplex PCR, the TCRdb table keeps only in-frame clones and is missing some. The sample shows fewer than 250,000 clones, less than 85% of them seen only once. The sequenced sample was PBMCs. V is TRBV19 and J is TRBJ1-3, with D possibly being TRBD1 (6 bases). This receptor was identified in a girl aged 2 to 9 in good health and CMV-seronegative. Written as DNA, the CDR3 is TGTGCCAGTAGTATTCAGGGGCCCCATCCATCCAGCTCTGGAAACACCATATATTTT. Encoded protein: CASSIQGPHPSSSGNTIYF.